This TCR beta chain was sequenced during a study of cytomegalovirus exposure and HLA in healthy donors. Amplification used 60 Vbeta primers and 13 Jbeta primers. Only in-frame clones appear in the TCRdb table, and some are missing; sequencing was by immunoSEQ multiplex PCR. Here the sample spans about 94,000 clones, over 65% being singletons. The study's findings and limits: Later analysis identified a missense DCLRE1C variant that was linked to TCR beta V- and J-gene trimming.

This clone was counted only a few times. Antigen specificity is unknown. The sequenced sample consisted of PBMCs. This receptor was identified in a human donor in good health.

CDR3 sequence reads: CAISESGLGNQPQHF. Here the CDR3 DNA reads TGTGCCATCAGTGAATCAGGTTTGGGCAATCAGCCCCAGCATTTT. The rearrangement links TRBV10-3 to TRBJ1-5; D remains unclear. The germline CDR1 and CDR2 sequences are ENHRY and SYGVKD. This CDR3 is built from 15 residues. V was shortened by 3 bases and J by 2 bases, with 11 bases between the two germline ends.